This section outlines one T cell receptor (beta chain) sequence together with its context. Per the original methods: Estimation of nucleated cell counts relied on the amplification of reference gene primers. TCRdb's table, derived via immunoSEQ multiplex PCR, lists solely in-frame clones and lacks some. V, J and clone size reflect that table, while D and trimming were determined from the DNA. The sample yields under 200,000 clones, about 85% seen once. The CDR3 covers 12 residues. Germline V CDR1 and CDR2: MNHNY, SVGAGI (reference sequence). Trimming took off 5 bases at V and 3 bases at J, with 8 bases between the two ends. This entry comes from a study of blood T cell repertoires in COVID-19. Study-level background: The United States, Italy and Spain were the sources of the acute and convalescent COVID-19 samples.

The receptor comes from a woman of 80 years or more with acute or convalescent COVID-19. The rearrangement joins TRBV6-6 to TRBJ2-7, with D possibly matching TRBD2 (5 bases). The sequenced sample consisted of peripheral blood. The DNA for the CDR3 is TGTGCCAGCAGTCCCGGGGACTACGAGCAGTACTTC. It yields the protein CASSPGDYEQYF.